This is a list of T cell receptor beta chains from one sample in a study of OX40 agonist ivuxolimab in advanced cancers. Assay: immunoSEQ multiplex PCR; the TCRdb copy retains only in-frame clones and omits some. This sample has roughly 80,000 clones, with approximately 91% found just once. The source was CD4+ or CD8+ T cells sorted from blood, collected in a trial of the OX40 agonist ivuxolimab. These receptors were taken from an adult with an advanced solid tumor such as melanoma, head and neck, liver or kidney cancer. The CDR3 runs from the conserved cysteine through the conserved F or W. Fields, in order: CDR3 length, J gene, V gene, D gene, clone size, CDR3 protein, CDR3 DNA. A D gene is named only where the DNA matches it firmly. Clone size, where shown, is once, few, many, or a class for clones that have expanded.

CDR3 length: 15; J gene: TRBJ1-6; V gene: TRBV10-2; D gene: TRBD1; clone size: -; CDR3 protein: CASSVAGGFNSPLHF; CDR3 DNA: TGCGCCAGCAGTGTGGCAGGGGGATTTAATTCACCCCTCCACTTT
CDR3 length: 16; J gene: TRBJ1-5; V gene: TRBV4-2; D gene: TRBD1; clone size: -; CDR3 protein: CASSQDPDRGGQPQHF; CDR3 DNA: TGTGCCAGCAGCCAAGATCCCGACAGGGGAGGACAGCCCCAGCATTTT
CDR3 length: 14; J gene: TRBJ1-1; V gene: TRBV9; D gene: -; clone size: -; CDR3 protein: CASSMGYLGTEAFF; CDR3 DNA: TGTGCCAGCAGTATGGGGTACCTGGGCACTGAAGCTTTCTTT
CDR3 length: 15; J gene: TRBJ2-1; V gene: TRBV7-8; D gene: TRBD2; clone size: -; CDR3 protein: CASSFKAGTYNEQFF; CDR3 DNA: TGTGCCAGCAGCTTTAAAGCGGGAACCTACAATGAGCAGTTCTTC
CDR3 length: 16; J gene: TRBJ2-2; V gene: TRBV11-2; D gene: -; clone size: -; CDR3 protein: CASTLYGGVDSGELFF; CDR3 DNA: TGTGCCAGCACCTTATACGGGGGAGTGGATTCCGGGGAGCTGTTTTTT
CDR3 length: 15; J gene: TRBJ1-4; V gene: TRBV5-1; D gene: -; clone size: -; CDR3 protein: CASMPTGGGHEKLFF; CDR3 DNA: TGCGCCAGCATGCCCACGGGGGGCGGCCATGAAAAACTGTTTTTT
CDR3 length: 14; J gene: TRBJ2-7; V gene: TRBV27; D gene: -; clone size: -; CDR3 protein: CASSFVGFPYEQYF; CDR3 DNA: TGTGCCAGCAGTTTTGTAGGGTTTCCCTACGAGCAGTACTTC
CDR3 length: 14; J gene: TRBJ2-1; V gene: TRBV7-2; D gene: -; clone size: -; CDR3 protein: CASSNIRDYNEQFF; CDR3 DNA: TGTGCCAGCAGCAATATACGGGATTACAATGAGCAGTTCTTC
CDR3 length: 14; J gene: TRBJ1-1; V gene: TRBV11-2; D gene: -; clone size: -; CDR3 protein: CASSLGQGNTEAFF; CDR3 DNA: TGTGCCAGCAGCTTAGGTCAGGGGAACACTGAAGCTTTCTTT
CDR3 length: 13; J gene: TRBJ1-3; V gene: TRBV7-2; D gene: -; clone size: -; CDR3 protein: CASSWRGGNTIYF; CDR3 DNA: TGTGCCAGCAGCTGGCGGGGGGGAAACACCATATATTTT
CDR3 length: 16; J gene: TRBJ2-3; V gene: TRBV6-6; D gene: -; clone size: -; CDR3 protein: CASSYGPALSTDTQYF; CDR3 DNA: TGTGCCAGCAGTTACGGGCCAGCCCTTAGCACAGATACGCAGTATTTT
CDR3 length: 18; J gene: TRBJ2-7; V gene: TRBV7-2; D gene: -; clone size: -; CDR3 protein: CASSFSNRDPGGSYEQYF; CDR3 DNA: TGTGCCAGCAGCTTTTCTAACCGGGACCCCGGGGGATCCTACGAGCAGTACTTC
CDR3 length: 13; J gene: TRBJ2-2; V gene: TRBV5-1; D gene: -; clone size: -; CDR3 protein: CASRGPSTGELFF; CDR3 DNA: TGCGCCAGCCGAGGGCCGAGCACCGGGGAGCTGTTTTTT
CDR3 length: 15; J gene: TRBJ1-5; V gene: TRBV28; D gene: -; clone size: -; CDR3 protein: CASRKGGYSNQPQHF; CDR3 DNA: TGTGCCAGCAGGAAGGGGGGGTATAGCAATCAGCCCCAGCATTTT
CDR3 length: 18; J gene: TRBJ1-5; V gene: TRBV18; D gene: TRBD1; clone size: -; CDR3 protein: CASSPSLGQGYSNQPQHF; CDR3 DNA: TGTGCCAGCTCACCATCCTTAGGACAGGGGTATAGCAATCAGCCCCAGCATTTT
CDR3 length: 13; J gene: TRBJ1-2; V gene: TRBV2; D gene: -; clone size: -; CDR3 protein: CASSPDTGLGYTF; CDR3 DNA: TGTGCCAGCAGTCCTGACACAGGGCTAGGCTACACCTTC
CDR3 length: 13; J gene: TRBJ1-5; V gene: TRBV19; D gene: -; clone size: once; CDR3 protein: CASSITANQPQHF; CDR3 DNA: TGTGCCAGTAGTATAACAGCAAATCAGCCCCAGCATTTT
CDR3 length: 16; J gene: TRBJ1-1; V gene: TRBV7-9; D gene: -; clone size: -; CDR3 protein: CAIVARDSPMNTEAFF; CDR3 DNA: TGTGCCATCGTCGCTCGAGACAGCCCCATGAACACTGAAGCTTTCTTT
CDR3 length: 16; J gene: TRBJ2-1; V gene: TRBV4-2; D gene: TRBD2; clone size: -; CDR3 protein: CASSSRAGGSYNEQFF; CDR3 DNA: TGTGCCAGCAGCTCGCGGGCGGGAGGATCCTACAATGAGCAGTTCTTC
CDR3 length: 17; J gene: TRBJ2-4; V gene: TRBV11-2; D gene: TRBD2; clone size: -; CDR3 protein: CASSLLTSGSGKNIQYF; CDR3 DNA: TGTGCCAGCAGCTTATTAACTAGCGGGAGCGGGAAAAACATTCAGTACTTC
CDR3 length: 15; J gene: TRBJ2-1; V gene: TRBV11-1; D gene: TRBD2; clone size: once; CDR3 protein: CASSLAGVSYNEQFF; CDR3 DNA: TGTGCCAGCAGCCTAGCGGGAGTATCCTACAATGAGCAGTTCTTC
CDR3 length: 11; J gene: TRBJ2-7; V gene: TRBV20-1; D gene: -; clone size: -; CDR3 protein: CSAVGENEQYF; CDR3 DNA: TGCAGTGCCGTAGGGGAGAACGAGCAGTACTTC
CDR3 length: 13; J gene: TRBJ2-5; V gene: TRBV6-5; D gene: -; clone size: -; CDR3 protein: CASSPRLQETQYF; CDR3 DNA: TGTGCCAGCAGTCCCCGACTGCAAGAGACCCAGTACTTC
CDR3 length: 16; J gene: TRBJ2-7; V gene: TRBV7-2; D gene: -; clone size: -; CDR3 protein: CASSLAPLADLYEQYF; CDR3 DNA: TGTGCCAGCAGCTTAGCGCCTCTCGCAGACCTCTACGAGCAGTACTTC
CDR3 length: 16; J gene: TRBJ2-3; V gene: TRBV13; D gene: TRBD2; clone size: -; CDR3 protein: CASSLKSSGRTDTQYF; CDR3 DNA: TGTGCCAGCAGCTTGAAGTCTAGCGGACGCACAGATACGCAGTATTTT
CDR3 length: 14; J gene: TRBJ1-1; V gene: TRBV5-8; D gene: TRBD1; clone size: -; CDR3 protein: CASSQGQGDGEAFF; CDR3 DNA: TGTGCCAGCAGCCAGGGACAGGGGGACGGTGAAGCTTTCTTT
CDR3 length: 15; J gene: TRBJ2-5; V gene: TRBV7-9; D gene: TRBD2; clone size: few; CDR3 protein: CASCPGLAGEETQYF; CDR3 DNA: TGTGCCAGCTGCCCCGGACTAGCGGGGGAGGAGACCCAGTACTTC
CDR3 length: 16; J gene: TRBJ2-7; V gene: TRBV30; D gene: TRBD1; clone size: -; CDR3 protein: CAWSGLRGRGSVEQYF; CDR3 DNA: TGTGCCTGGAGTGGACTGAGGGGGCGCGGTTCGGTCGAGCAGTACTTC
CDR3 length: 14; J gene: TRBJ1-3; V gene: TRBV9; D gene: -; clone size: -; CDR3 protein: CASSARIVGNTIYF; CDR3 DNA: TGTGCCAGCAGCGCCCGGATTGTTGGAAACACCATATATTTT
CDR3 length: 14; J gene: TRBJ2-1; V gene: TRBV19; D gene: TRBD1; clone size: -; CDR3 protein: CASSIRGQGNEQFF; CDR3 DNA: TGTGCCAGTAGTATAAGAGGACAGGGAAATGAGCAGTTCTTC
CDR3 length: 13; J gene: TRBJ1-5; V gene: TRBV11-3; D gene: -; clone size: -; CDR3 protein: CASSFGQNQPQHF; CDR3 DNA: TGTGCCAGCAGCTTCGGACAGAATCAGCCCCAGCATTTT
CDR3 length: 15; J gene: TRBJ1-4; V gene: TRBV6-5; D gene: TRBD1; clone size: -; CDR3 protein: CASSYSNRGDEKLFF; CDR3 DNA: TGTGCCAGCAGTTACTCGAACAGGGGGGATGAAAAACTGTTTTTT
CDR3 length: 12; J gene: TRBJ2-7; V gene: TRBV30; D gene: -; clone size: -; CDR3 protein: CAGRSRTYEQYF; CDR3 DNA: TGTGCCGGAAGGAGTAGAACCTACGAGCAGTACTTC
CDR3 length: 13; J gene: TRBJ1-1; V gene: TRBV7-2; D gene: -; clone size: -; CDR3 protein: CASSLVPGGSAFF; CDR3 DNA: TGTGCCAGCAGCTTAGTTCCGGGAGGGTCGGCTTTCTTT
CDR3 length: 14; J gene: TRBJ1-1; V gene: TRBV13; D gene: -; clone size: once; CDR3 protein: CASSFGRWGTEAFF; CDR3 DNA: TGTGCCAGCAGCTTCGGACGGTGGGGCACTGAAGCTTTCTTT
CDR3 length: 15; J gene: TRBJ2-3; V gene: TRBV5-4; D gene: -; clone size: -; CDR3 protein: CASSMGLLSTDTQYF; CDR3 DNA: TGTGCCAGCAGTATGGGACTCCTGAGCACAGATACGCAGTATTTT
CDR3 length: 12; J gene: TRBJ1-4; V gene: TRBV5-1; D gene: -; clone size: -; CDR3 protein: CASFRANEKLFF; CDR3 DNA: TGCGCCAGTTTCAGGGCGAATGAAAAACTGTTTTTT
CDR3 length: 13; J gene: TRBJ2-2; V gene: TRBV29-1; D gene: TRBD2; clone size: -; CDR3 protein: CSVVGRATGELFF; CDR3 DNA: TGCAGCGTTGTAGGGAGGGCGACCGGGGAGCTGTTTTTT
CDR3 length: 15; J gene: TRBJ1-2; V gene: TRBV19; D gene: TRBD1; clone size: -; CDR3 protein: CASSKDRGLSIGYTF; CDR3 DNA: TGTGCCAGTAGCAAGGACAGGGGTCTATCGATCGGCTACACCTTC
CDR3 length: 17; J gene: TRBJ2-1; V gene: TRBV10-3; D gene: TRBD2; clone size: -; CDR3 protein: CAINSNPPGGLSIEQFF; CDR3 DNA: TGTGCCATCAACAGTAACCCGCCGGGAGGGCTCTCTATTGAGCAGTTCTTC
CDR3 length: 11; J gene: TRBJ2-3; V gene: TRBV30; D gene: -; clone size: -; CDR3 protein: CAWSATDTQYF; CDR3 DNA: TGTGCCTGGAGTGCGACAGATACGCAGTATTTT
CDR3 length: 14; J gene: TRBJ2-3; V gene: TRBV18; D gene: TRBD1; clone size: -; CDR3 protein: CASSPNQGADTQYF; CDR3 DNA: TGTGCCAGCTCACCGAACCAGGGGGCCGATACGCAGTATTTT
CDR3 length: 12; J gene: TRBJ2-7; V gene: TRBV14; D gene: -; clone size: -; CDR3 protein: CASSRGEDEQYF; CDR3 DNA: TGTGCCAGCAGCCGGGGTGAGGACGAGCAGTACTTC
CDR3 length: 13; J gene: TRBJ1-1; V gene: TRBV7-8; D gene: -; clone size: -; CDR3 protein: CASSLAEGAEAFF; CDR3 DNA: TGTGCCAGCAGCTTAGCTGAGGGGGCTGAAGCTTTCTTT
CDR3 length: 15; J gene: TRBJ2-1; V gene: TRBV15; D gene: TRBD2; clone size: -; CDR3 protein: CATSRSAGGDNEQFF; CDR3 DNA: TGTGCCACCAGCAGGTCAGCGGGGGGGGACAATGAGCAGTTCTTC
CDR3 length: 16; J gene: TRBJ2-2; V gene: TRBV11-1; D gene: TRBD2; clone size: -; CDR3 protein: CASSPRLAGVPRELFF; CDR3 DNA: TGTGCCAGCAGCCCCCGACTAGCGGGAGTTCCACGGGAGCTGTTTTTT
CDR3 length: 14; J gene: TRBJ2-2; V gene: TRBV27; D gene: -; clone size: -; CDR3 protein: CASSLFRAAGELFF; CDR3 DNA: TGTGCCAGCAGTTTATTCAGGGCTGCCGGGGAGCTGTTTTTT
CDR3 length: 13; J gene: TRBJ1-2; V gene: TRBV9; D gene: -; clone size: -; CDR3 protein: CASSFRDSYGYTF; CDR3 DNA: TGTGCCAGCAGCTTCCGGGACTCCTATGGCTACACCTTC
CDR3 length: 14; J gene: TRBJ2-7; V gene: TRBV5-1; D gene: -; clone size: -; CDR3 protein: CASSFLQGSGEQYF; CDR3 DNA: TGCGCCAGCAGCTTCTTACAGGGATCAGGCGAGCAGTACTTC
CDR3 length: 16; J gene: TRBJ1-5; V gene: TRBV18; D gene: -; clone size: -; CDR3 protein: CASSPDRTLGNQPQHF; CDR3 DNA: TGTGCCAGCTCACCAGACAGGACCTTGGGCAATCAGCCCCAGCATTTT
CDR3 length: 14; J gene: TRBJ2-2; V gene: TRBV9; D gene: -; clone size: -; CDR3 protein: CASSVRGVTGELFF; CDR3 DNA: TGTGCCAGCAGCGTACGAGGCGTCACCGGGGAGCTGTTTTTT
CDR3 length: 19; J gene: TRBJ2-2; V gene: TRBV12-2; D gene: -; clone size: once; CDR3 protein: CASRLCHTSGSANTGELFF; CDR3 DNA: TGTGCAAGTCGCTTATGTCATACTAGCGGGAGTGCGAACACCGGGGAGCTGTTTTTT
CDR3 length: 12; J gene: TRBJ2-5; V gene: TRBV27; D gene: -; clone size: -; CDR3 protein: CATIAPAGTQYF; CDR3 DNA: TGTGCCACCATTGCCCCCGCGGGGACCCAGTACTTC
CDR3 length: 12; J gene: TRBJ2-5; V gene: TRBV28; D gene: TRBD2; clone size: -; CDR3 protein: CASSSGGETQYF; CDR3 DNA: TGTGCCAGCAGTTCGGGGGGAGAGACCCAGTACTTC
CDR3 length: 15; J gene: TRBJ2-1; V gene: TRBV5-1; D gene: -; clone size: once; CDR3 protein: CASSLGGTEANEQFF; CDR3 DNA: TGCGCCAGCAGCTTAGGAGGGACAGAAGCCAATGAGCAGTTCTTC
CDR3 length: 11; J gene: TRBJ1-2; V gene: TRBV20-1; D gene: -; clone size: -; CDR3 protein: CSAIGVGGYTF; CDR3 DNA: TGCAGTGCTATTGGGGTAGGAGGCTACACCTTC
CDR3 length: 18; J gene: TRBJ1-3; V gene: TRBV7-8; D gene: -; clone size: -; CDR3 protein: CASSLGYGTRTTGNTIYF; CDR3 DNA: TGTGCCAGCAGCTTAGGGTATGGGACACGAACAACTGGAAACACCATATATTTT
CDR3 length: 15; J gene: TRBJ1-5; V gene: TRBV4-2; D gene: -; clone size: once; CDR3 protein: CASSRGRLSNQPQHF; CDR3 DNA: TGTGCCAGCAGCCGGGGACGGCTTAGCAATCAGCCCCAGCATTTT
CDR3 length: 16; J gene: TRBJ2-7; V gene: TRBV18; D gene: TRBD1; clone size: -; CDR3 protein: CASSQTGTGVSYEQYF; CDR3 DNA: TGTGCCAGCTCACAGACCGGGACAGGGGTTTCCTACGAGCAGTACTTC